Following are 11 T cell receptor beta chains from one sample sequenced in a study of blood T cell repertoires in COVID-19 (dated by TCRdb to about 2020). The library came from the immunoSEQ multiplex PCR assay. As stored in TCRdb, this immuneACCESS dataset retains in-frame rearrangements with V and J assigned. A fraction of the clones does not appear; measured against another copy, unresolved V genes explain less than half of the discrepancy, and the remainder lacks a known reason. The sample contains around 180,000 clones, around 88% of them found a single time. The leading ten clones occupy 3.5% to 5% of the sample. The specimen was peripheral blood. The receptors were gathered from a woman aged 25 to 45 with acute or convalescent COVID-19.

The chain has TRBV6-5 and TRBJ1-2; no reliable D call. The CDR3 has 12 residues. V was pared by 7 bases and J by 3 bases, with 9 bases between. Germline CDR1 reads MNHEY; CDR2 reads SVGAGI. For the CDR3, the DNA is TGTGCCAGCACAGGAAACCACTATGGCTACACCTTC. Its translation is CASTGNHYGYTF.

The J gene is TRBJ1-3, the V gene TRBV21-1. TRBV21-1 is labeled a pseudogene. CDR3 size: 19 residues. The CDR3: CASRGATFHETLSGNTIYF. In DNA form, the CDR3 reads TGTGCCAGCCGGGGGGCTACGTTTCATGAGACCCTCTCTGGAAACACCATATATTTT.

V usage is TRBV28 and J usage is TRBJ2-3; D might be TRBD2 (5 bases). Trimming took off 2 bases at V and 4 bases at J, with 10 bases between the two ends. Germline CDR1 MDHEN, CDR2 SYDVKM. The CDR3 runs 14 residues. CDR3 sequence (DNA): TGTGCCAGCAGTTTAACTAGATCCGCAGATACGCAGTATTTT. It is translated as CASSLTRSADTQYF.

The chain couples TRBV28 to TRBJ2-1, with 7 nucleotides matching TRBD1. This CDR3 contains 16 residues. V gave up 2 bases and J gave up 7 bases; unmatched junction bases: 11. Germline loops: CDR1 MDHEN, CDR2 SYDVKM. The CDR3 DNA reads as TGTGCCAGCAGTTTAGTGCAGGGACAGCCGATAAATGAGCAGTTCTTC. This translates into CASSLVQGQPINEQFF.

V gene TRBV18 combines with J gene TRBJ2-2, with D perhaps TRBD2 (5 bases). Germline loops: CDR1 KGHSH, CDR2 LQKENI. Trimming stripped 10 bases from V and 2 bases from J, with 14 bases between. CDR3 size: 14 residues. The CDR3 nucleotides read TGTGCCACCCAGAGGGTCCCAAACACCGGGGAGCTGTTTTTT. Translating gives CATQRVPNTGELFF.

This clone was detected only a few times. CDR3 sequence (DNA): TGCAGTGCTATTGATTCTTCCAGGGTCCCCTACGAGCAGTACTTC. Translated, it gives CSAIDSSRVPYEQYF. The chain combines TRBV20-1 with TRBJ2-7; TRBD1 might be the D (5 bases). Germline V CDR1 and CDR2: DFQATT, SNEGSKA (reference sequence). The CDR3 loop spans 15 amino acids. V was pared by 4 bases and J by 2 bases, with 18 bases between.

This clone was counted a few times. CDR3 coding DNA: TGCAGCGTCGTACAGGGGAACACTGAAGCTTTCTTT. Translated, it gives CSVVQGNTEAFF. J is TRBJ1-1 and V is TRBV29-1; TRBD1 is a possible D gene (6 bases). The CDR3 contains 12 residues. Germline V CDR1 and CDR2: SQVTM, ANQGSEA. The V end was cut by 6 bases, the J end by 1 base, with 9 bases between. Complete variable domain (other parts from reference TRBV29-1 and TRBJ1-1): SAVISQKPSRDICQRGTSLTIQCQVDSQVTMMFWYRQQPGQSLTLIATANQGSEATYESGFVIDKFPISRPNLTFSTLTVSNMSPEDSSIYLCSVVQGNTEAFFGQGTRLTVV.

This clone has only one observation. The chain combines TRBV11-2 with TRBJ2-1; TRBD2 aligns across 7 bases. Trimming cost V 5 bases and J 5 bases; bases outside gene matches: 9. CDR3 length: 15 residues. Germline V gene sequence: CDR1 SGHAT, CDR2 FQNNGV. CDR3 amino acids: CASSVSSGTNNEQFF. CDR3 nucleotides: TGTGCCAGCAGCGTAAGTTCCGGGACTAACAATGAGCAGTTCTTC.

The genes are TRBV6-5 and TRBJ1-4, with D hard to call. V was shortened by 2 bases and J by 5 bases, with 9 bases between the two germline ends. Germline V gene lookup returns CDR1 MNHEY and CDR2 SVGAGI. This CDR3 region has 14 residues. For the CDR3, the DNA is TGTGCCAGCAGTTACGGCCGAAACAATGAAAAACTGTTTTTT. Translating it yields CASSYGRNNEKLFF.

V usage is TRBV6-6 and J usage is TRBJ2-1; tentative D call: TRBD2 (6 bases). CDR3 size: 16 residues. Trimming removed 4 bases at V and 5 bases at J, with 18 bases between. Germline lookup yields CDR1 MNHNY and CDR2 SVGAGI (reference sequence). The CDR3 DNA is TGTGCCAGCAGTTTAGTAGTTGGGGCGGGAAACAATGAGCAGTTCTTC. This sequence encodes CASSLVVGAGNNEQFF.

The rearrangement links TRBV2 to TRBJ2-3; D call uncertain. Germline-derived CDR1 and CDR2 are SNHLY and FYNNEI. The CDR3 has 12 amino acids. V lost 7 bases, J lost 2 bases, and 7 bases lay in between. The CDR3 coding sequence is TGTGCCAGCACCGTAGCCACAGATACGCAGTATTTT. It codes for CASTVATDTQYF.